This is a list of T cell receptor beta chains from one sample in a study of identical twins. MiXCR was run by TCRdb on the 5' RACE reads, yielding one entry per CDR3 protein. Of 600,000 to 850,000 distinct CDR3 sequences listed, around a sixth were seen once; the top ten hold less than 15%. This sample also appeared in a second study, on T cells expressing NK-cell markers.

Material for sequencing was PBMCs. The receptors originated from a woman under 30 in good health. The CDR3 runs from the conserved cysteine through the conserved F or W. The D gene is left open where the match is weak. The size field is filled for only some rows; it gives once, few, many or a size class.

d_gene,j_gene,v_gene,abundance,CDR3nt,CDR3aa
TRBD2,TRBJ2-3,TRBV20-1,few,TGCAGTGCACAACTAGCGGGGGGTGTAGATACGCAGTATTTT,CSAQLAGGVDTQYF
.,TRBJ2-2,TRBV5-1,.,TGCGCCAGCAGCTTGGCAGCAGGCTTAAACGGGGAGCTGTTTTTT,CASSLAAGLNGELFF
TRBD2,TRBJ2-7,TRBV12-3/TRBV12-4,.,TGTGCCAGCAACCCGAGCGGGAGCTCCTACGAGCAGTACTTC,CASNPSGSSYEQYF
TRBD2,TRBJ2-5,TRBV6-7,few,TGTGCCAGCGGGAAACTAGCGGGGGAAGAGACCCAGTACTTC,CASGKLAGEETQYF
.,TRBJ1-2,TRBV12-3/TRBV12-4,many,TGTGCCAGCAGTTTTAGGCAGAACTATGGCTACACCTTC,CASSFRQNYGYTF
TRBD2,TRBJ2-1,TRBV10-3,few,TGTGCCATCAGTAGACTAGCGGGAGGGAGAGGGGGCGAGCAGTTCTTC,CAISRLAGGRGGEQFF
TRBD2,TRBJ2-3,TRBV6-2/TRBV6-3,.,TGTGCCAGCAGTTACCCGAAGTCTGGTAGCGGGGGCCTGCCTGCAGATACGCAGTATTTT,CASSYPKSGSGGLPADTQYF
TRBD2,TRBJ2-1,TRBV5-1,many,TGCGCCAGCAGCTTAAGCGGGGCATACAATGAGCAGTTCTTC,CASSLSGAYNEQFF
.,TRBJ1-1,TRBV20-1,.,TGCAGTGCCCCCGGAGGATCCTCGAAGACTGAAGCTTTCTTT,CSAPGGSSKTEAFF
.,TRBJ2-1,TRBV20-1,few,TGCAGTGCCTGGGTGGGATTCTACAATGAGCAGTTCTTC,CSAWVGFYNEQFF